A selection of T cell receptor beta chains follows, all from one sample in a study of OX40 agonist ivuxolimab in advanced cancers. Libraries were prepared by immunoSEQ multiplex PCR; TCRdb keeps only in-frame clonotypes and omits some of them. The data hold roughly 120,000 clones, with more than 80% observed a single time. The sample was CD4+ or CD8+ T cells sorted from blood, taken in a trial of the OX40 agonist ivuxolimab. Receptors originate from an adult with an advanced solid tumor such as melanoma, head and neck, liver or kidney cancer. Each CDR3 is given with its conserved first and last residue. A D gene is named only where the DNA matches it firmly. Not every row has a clone size; where given, it reads once, few, many or a size class.

J gene | clone size | V gene | D gene | CDR3 DNA | CDR3 protein
TRBJ1-6 | . | TRBV6-5 | . | TGTGCCAGCAGTTACTCGATCCGTAATTCACCCCTCCACTTT | CASSYSIRNSPLHF
TRBJ2-7 | . | TRBV27 | . | TGTGCCAGCAAGGTCCAGCTGGGAGATCCCTACGAGCAGTACTTC | CASKVQLGDPYEQYF
TRBJ2-1 | . | TRBV5-1 | . | TGCGCCAGCAGCTTGGCCGTGGTCAATGAGCAGTTCTTC | CASSLAVVNEQFF
TRBJ2-3 | once | TRBV29-1 | . | TGCAGCGTTGGTAGGGTAGGGGCAGATACGCAGTATTTT | CSVGRVGADTQYF
TRBJ2-7 | . | TRBV5-1 | TRBD1 | TGCGCCAGCAGCCCGACGGGACAGGGGGCCGAGCAGTACTTC | CASSPTGQGAEQYF
TRBJ1-4 | . | TRBV6-1 | TRBD1 | TGTGCCAGCAGCAGGGGGCAGGATGAAAAACTGTTTTTT | CASSRGQDEKLFF
TRBJ2-3 | . | TRBV11-2 | . | TGTGCCAGCAGCTTTTCCGGGGGGACACAGTATACGCAGTATTTT | CASSFSGGTQYTQYF
TRBJ1-5 | . | TRBV19 | . | TGTGCCAGTAGTACACCTACAGGGATCAATCAGCCCCAGCATTTT | CASSTPTGINQPQHF
TRBJ2-2 | . | TRBV18 | . | TGTGCCAGCTCACCACGGAGCAGGGGCGCGGACACCGGGGAGCTGTTTTTT | CASSPRSRGADTGELFF
TRBJ1-4 | . | TRBV9 | TRBD1 | TGTGCCAGCAGCCCCACCTTGGGACAGGGAAATGAAAAACTGTTTTTT | CASSPTLGQGNEKLFF
TRBJ2-1 | . | TRBV5-4 | TRBD1 | TGTGCCAGCACCCAGGTTGGACAGGGGGAGAATGAGCAGTTCTTC | CASTQVGQGENEQFF
TRBJ2-2 | . | TRBV4-3 | . | TGCGCCAGCAGCCAATTTCAGCAACGGGAGCTGTTTTTT | CASSQFQQRELFF
TRBJ1-5 | . | TRBV19 | . | TGTGCCAGTAAAGGTGCGGGGCAGCCCCAGCATTTT | CASKGAGQPQHF
TRBJ2-7 | . | TRBV9 | TRBD1 | TGTGCCAGCGGGACAGGGTTCTACGAGCAGTACTTC | CASGTGFYEQYF
TRBJ1-1 | . | TRBV19 | . | TGTGCCAGTAGGGGCTTTTCGATGAACACTGAAGCTTTCTTT | CASRGFSMNTEAFF
TRBJ1-1 | . | TRBV6-1 | TRBD1 | TGTGCCAGCGGGAGACAGGGGGGAGGCACTGAAGCTTTCTTT | CASGRQGGGTEAFF
TRBJ1-1 | . | TRBV5-4 | TRBD1 | TGTGCCAGCAGTAAAGGGGGCGCTACGGACACTGAAGCTTTCTTT | CASSKGGATDTEAFF
TRBJ2-6 | . | TRBV7-2 | . | TGTGCCAGCAGCTCCCAGGGGACTGGGGCCAACGTCCTGACTTTC | CASSSQGTGANVLTF
TRBJ1-5 | once | TRBV28 | . | TGTGCCAGCAGTCCCAAGGGACCTGCCAATCAGCCCCAGCATTTT | CASSPKGPANQPQHF
TRBJ2-3 | . | TRBV29-1 | . | TGCAGCGTTAGCCGGCCCGGTCCAGATACGCAGTATTTT | CSVSRPGPDTQYF
TRBJ2-2 | . | TRBV7-7 | . | TGTGCCAGCAGCTTAAGACACCTTACCGGGGAGCTGTTTTTT | CASSLRHLTGELFF
TRBJ2-1 | . | TRBV29-1 | . | TGCAGCGTTTATCAGGGGGGATTCGGAGAGCAGTTCTTC | CSVYQGGFGEQFF
TRBJ1-1 | . | TRBV18 | . | TGTGCCAGCTCACCACAGAGCACTGAAGCTTTCTTT | CASSPQSTEAFF
TRBJ2-2 | . | TRBV9 | . | TGTGCCAGCAGCGTAGAAGGCGGGGAGCTGTTTTTT | CASSVEGGELFF
TRBJ1-5 | . | TRBV10-3 | . | TGTGCCATCAGACCCGACAGTCGCGGGCAGCCCCAGCATTTT | CAIRPDSRGQPQHF
TRBJ2-5 | . | TRBV20-1 | TRBD2 | TGCAGCGGGAGGGGAGGAGAGACCCAGTACTTC | CSGRGGETQYF
TRBJ2-7 | once | TRBV7-8 | TRBD2 | TGTGCCAGCAGCCAAGCGGGGCTATCGTTGTACGAGCAGTACTTC | CASSQAGLSLYEQYF
TRBJ2-1 | . | TRBV6-1 | TRBD2 | TGTGCCAGCAGTGCCAGCAGCGGGGGCCTCAACTCCTACAATGAGCAGTTCTTC | CASSASSGGLNSYNEQFF
TRBJ2-2 | . | TRBV5-1 | . | TGCGCCAGCAGCTTAAGGGTGGCAGGGGAACCCACCGGGGAGCTGTTTTTT | CASSLRVAGEPTGELFF
TRBJ2-5 | . | TRBV10-3 | TRBD1 | TGTGCCATCAGTGAGTCGACAGGGGGATGGGAGACCCAGTACTTC | CAISESTGGWETQYF
TRBJ1-2 | . | TRBV4-3 | TRBD1 | TGCGCCAGCAGCCAAGCGGAGGGGGCGGACTATGGCTACACCTTC | CASSQAEGADYGYTF
TRBJ2-7 | . | TRBV5-6 | . | TGTGCCAGCAGCACCAAACAGGGATCGGGCGAGCAGTACTTC | CASSTKQGSGEQYF
TRBJ1-3 | . | TRBV7-9 | TRBD1 | TGTGCCAGCCCAGGATTGACAGGGCCCTCTGGAAACACCATATATTTT | CASPGLTGPSGNTIYF
TRBJ1-1 | . | TRBV19 | . | TGTGCCAGTAGTCCGGGACAAAGGGATGAAGCTTTCTTT | CASSPGQRDEAFF
TRBJ2-7 | few | TRBV2 | . | TGTGCCAGCAAAGACAGTCCGAGAGTGGGCGAGCAGTACTTC | CASKDSPRVGEQYF
TRBJ2-3 | . | TRBV2 | . | TGTGCCAGCAGGGCTATGGCGGTGACAGATACGCAGTATTTT | CASRAMAVTDTQYF
TRBJ1-2 | . | TRBV6-1 | TRBD1 | TGTGCCAGCAGTGAAGCGGGACAGTGGGATGGCTACACCTTC | CASSEAGQWDGYTF
TRBJ2-3 | . | TRBV9 | . | TGTGCCAGCAGCGGCAGGGACGCCTATAGCACAGATACGCAGTATTTT | CASSGRDAYSTDTQYF
TRBJ1-4 | . | TRBV6-1 | . | TGTGCCAGCAATGATCGGGGCGGCTTTAATGAAAAACTGTTTTTT | CASNDRGGFNEKLFF
TRBJ1-6 | . | TRBV28 | . | TGTGCCAGCAGTTTGGCTGTATTGAGGGGTATAGGTTCACCCCTCCACTTT | CASSLAVLRGIGSPLHF
TRBJ2-7 | . | TRBV21-1 | . | TGTGCCAGCATCGGAAGAGCGGGGATTCGGCACGAGCAGTACTTC | CASIGRAGIRHEQYF
TRBJ2-6 | . | TRBV4-2 | . | TGTGCCAGCAGCCATCAGGGGACTGGGGCCAACGTCCTGACTTTC | CASSHQGTGANVLTF
TRBJ2-1 | . | TRBV6-5 | TRBD1 | TGTGCCAGCAGTGACAGGGGTATTAGTGAGCAGTTCTTC | CASSDRGISEQFF
TRBJ1-6 | . | TRBV28 | TRBD1 | TGTGCCAGCAGTTTAGCAGGGGGCGCTTCACCCCTCCACTTT | CASSLAGGASPLHF
TRBJ1-1 | . | TRBV27 | . | TGTGCCAGCAGTTTGTTGGTGAACACTGAAGCTTTCTTT | CASSLLVNTEAFF
TRBJ2-7 | . | TRBV7-2 | TRBD1 | TGTGCCAGCAGCTACCGGGACAGCTCCTACGAGCAGTACTTC | CASSYRDSSYEQYF
TRBJ2-1 | . | TRBV10-1 | . | TGCGCCAGCAGTGAAGTCGTGAAGGGCGGTGAGCAGTTCTTC | CASSEVVKGGEQFF
TRBJ2-7 | . | TRBV5-1 | TRBD2 | TGCGCCAGCAGCTTGGGAGGCAGCGGGGGGTACGAGCAGTACTTC | CASSLGGSGGYEQYF
TRBJ1-6 | . | TRBV6-5 | . | TGTGCCAGCAGTTACGGTGGCAGACCATATAATTCACCCCTCCACTTT | CASSYGGRPYNSPLHF
TRBJ1-5 | . | TRBV19 | TRBD1 | TGTGCCAGTAGTACGACAGGGGCGAGCAATCAGCCCCAGCATTTT | CASSTTGASNQPQHF
TRBJ2-7 | . | TRBV9 | TRBD2 | TGTGCCAGCAGCCCCAGTAGGGGAGGGTACGAGCAGTACTTC | CASSPSRGGYEQYF
TRBJ1-6 | few | TRBV2 | . | TGTGCCAGCACCGAGGGTGGGCAGGGTAATTCACCCCTCCACTTT | CASTEGGQGNSPLHF
TRBJ2-2 | . | TRBV11-2 | TRBD2 | TGTGCCAGTGGCAGGCGGGGGGATATGACCGGGGAGCTGTTTTTT | CASGRRGDMTGELFF
TRBJ1-2 | . | TRBV27 | . | TGTGCCAGCAGTTTATCGAACCAGATAGGTGGCTACACCTTC | CASSLSNQIGGYTF
TRBJ1-2 | . | TRBV6-1 | . | TGTGCCAGCAGTGACAGGTCCTATGGCTACACCTTC | CASSDRSYGYTF
TRBJ2-7 | . | TRBV25-1 | . | TGTGCCAGCCTAAGCCTGGGCTACGAGCAGTACTTC | CASLSLGYEQYF
TRBJ2-4 | . | TRBV6-4 | TRBD2 | TGTGCCAGCGGTCTAGCGGCTCACATTCAGTACTTC | CASGLAAHIQYF
TRBJ2-3 | . | TRBV28 | TRBD1 | TGTGCCACCAGGACAGGGGGCCCAGATACGCAGTATTTT | CATRTGGPDTQYF
TRBJ2-7 | . | TRBV2 | . | TGTGCCAGCAGCGGAGGACGGGGAAGGGGTGGCTCCTACGAGCAGTACTTC | CASSGGRGRGGSYEQYF
TRBJ1-3 | . | TRBV27 | . | TGTGCCAGCAGTTTAAAGGGCGGACCGAACGGAAACACCATATATTTT | CASSLKGGPNGNTIYF